One sample yielded the 10 T cell receptor beta chains listed below, sequenced in a study of cytomegalovirus exposure and HLA in healthy donors. 13 Jbeta primers and 60 Vbeta primers were used for the PCR. The data were produced by immunoSEQ multiplex PCR, yet TCRdb's version contains in-frame clones alone and is incomplete. The sample lists some 130,000 clones; roughly 80% were seen once. Sequenced sample: PBMCs. Every receptor here comes from a woman aged 60-75 years in good health and CMV-seronegative.

The chain employs TRBV15 and TRBJ1-4; 10 bases fit TRBD1. CDR1 and CDR2 (germline): LNHNV, YYDKDF (reference sequence). V lost 8 bases to trimming and J lost 8 bases; unmatched junction nucleotides: 8. CDR3 size: 14 residues. The CDR3 DNA reads as TGTGCCACCCTCCCGGACAGGGGGGGCGAAAAACTGTTTTTT. It is translated as CATLPDRGGEKLFF.

The V call is TRBV5-1, the J call TRBJ1-2; 11 bases match TRBD1. There are 15 residues in the CDR3. After removal of 4 bases from V and 9 bases from J, the junction contained 11 bases not matched to a gene. CDR1 SGHRS and CDR2 YFSETQ come from the germline V gene. The CDR3 sequence: CASSDPGQGGYRYTF. For the CDR3, the DNA is TGCGCCAGCAGCGATCCGGGACAGGGGGGATATCGCTACACCTTC.

The rearrangement uses TRBV29-1 and TRBJ2-3, with TRBD2 as a possible D gene (6 bases). Trimming removed 5 bases from V and 0 bases from J, with 18 bases in between. The CDR3 extends over 16 amino acids. Per the germline V gene, CDR1 is SQVTM and CDR2 is ANQGSEA. CDR3 loop: CSVSERAATSTDTQYF. CDR3 nucleotide sequence: TGCAGCGTTTCGGAGCGGGCAGCGACTAGCACAGATACGCAGTATTTT.

The sample holds one count of this clone. This chain links TRBV6-1 with TRBJ1-5; D call uncertain. CDR1 MNHNS and CDR2 SASEGT come from the germline V gene. This CDR3 has 14 residues. Trimming took 0 bases from V and 6 from J, leaving 9 bases between them. CDR3 bases: TGTGCCAGCAGTGAAGCGGGCGGAGGTCAGCCCCAGCATTTT. Translated: CASSEAGGGQPQHF.

This sequence joins TRBV7-9 and TRBJ2-7; no firm D call. The germline V and J ends were trimmed by 1 base and 3 bases, with 7 bases remaining between them. This CDR3 is built from 13 residues. The V gene's germline CDR1 is SEHNR and CDR2 FQNEAQ (reference sequence). The CDR3 sequence is CASSLGEFYEQYF. The CDR3 region has the DNA TGTGCCAGCAGCTTAGGAGAATTCTACGAGCAGTACTTC.

This clone was seen a handful of times. The chain carries TRBV19 and TRBJ1-1, with a weak D call TRBD1 (5 bases). Germline V gives CDR1 LNHDA, CDR2 SQIVND (reference sequence). Trimming pared 2 bases from V and 5 bases from J, leaving 9 bases between. The CDR3 consists of 13 residues. The CDR3 loop reads CASSIPGETEAFF. CDR3 nucleotides: TGTGCCAGTAGTATACCGGGGGAGACTGAAGCTTTCTTT.

This sequence joins TRBV28 and TRBJ2-3; a possible D gene is TRBD1 (6 bases). The CDR3 contains 15 residues. Germline CDR1 reads MDHEN; CDR2 reads SYDVKM. V lost 5 bases, J lost 4 bases, and 16 bases lay in between. The CDR3: CASSPRGLASDTQYF. CDR3 in DNA: TGTGCCAGCAGTCCCAGGGGCCTAGCTTCAGATACGCAGTATTTT.

The rearrangement uses TRBV4-1 and TRBJ2-1; 10 bases map to TRBD2. With 0 bases clipped from V and 10 bases from J, the junction kept 9 bases outside the gene matches. Germline assignment: CDR1 MGHRA and CDR2 YSYEKL. The length of the CDR3 is 16 residues. CDR3 nucleotides: TGCGCCAGCAGCCAAGATTGGGCTAGCGGGGGCGGGGAGCAGTTCTTC. Encoded protein: CASSQDWASGGGEQFF.

This clone was observed a handful of times. V is TRBV7-3 and J is TRBJ2-3; perhaps TRBD2 as D (5 bases). Germline CDR1 reads SGHTA; CDR2 reads FQGTGA. This CDR3 is 15 amino acids long. Trimming took off 3 bases at V and 0 bases at J, with 10 bases between the two ends. The CDR3 coding sequence is TGTGCCAGCAGCTTGGGAGTAGGGAGCACAGATACGCAGTATTTT. Protein product: CASSLGVGSTDTQYF.

The genes are TRBV5-1 and TRBJ1-6; D possibly corresponds to TRBD1 (6 bases). The CDR3 covers 15 residues. Germline values: CDR1 SGHRS, CDR2 YFSETQ. Trimming stripped 1 base from V and 10 bases from J, with 15 bases between. DNA for the CDR3: TGCGCCAGCAGCTTGCAGGGTAGGGGGACCTCACCCCTCCACTTT. Protein: CASSLQGRGTSPLHF.